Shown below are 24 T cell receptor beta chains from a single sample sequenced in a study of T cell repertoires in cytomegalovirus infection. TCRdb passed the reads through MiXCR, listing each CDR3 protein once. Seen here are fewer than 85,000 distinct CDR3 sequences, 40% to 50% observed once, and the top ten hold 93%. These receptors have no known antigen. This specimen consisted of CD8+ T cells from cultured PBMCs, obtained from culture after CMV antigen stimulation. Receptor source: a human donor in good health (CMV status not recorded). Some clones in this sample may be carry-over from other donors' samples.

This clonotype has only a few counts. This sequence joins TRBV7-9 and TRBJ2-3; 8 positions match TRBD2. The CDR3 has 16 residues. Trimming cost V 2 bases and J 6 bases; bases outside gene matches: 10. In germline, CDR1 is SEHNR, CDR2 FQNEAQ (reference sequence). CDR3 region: CASSLLGAGARDTQYF. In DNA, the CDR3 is TGTGCCAGCAGCTTACTGGGAGCGGGAGCCAGGGATACGCAGTATTTT.

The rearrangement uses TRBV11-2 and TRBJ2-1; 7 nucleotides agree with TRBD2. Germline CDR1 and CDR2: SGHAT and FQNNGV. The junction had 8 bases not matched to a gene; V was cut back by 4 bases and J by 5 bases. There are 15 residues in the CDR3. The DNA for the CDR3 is TGTGCCAGCAGCTCCCGGGGAGGGAGCGACAATGAGCAGTTCTTC. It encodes CASSSRGGSDNEQFF. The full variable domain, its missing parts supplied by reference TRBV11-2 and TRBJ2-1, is EAGVAQSPRYKIIEKRQSVAFWCNPISGHATLYWYQQILGQGPKLLIQFQNNGVVDDSQLPKDRFSAERLKGVDSTLKIQPAKLEDSAVYLCASSSRGGSDNEQFFGPGTRLTVL.

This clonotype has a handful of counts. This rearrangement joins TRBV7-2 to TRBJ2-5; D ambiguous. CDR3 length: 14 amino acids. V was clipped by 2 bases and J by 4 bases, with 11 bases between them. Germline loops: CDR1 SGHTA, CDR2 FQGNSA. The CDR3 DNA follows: TGTGCCAGCAGCTTAACCCTAGTAACAGAGACCCAGTACTTC. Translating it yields CASSLTLVTETQYF.

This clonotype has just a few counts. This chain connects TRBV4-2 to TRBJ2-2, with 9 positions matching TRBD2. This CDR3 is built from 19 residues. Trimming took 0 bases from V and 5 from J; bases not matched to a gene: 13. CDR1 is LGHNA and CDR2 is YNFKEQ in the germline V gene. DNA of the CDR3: TGTGCCAGCAGCCAAGATAAGACTAGCGGCCAAGGACGAACCGGGGAGCTGTTTTTT. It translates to CASSQDKTSGQGRTGELFF.

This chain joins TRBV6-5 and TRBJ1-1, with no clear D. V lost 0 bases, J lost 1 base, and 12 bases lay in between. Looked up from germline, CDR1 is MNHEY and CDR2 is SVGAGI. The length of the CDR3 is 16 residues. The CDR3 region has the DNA TGTGCCAGCAGTTACTCGATTCGGGGTGCGAACACTGAAGCTTTCTTT. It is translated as CASSYSIRGANTEAFF.

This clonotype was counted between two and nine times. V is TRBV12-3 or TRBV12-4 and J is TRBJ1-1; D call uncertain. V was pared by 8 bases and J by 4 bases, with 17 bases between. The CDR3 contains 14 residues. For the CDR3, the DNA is TGTGCCAGCGGAAATGGGGTATCGGTCACTGAAGCTTTCTTT. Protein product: CASGNGVSVTEAFF.

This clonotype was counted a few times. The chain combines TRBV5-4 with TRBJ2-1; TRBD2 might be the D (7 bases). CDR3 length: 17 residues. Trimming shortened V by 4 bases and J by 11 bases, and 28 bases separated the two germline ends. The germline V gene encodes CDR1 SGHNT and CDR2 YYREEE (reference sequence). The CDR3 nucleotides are TGTGCCAGCAGCCCCGGGGGGAGGTATCGGGGGGCGGCCCAGCAGTTCTTC. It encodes CASSPGGRYRGAAQQFF.

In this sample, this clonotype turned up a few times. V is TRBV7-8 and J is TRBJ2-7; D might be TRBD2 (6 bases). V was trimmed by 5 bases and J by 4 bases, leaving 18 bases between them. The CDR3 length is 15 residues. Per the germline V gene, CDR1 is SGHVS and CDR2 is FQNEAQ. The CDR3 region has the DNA TGTGCCAGCAGCACCAACCCGGATAGCGGATACGAGCAGTACTTC. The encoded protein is CASSTNPDSGYEQYF.

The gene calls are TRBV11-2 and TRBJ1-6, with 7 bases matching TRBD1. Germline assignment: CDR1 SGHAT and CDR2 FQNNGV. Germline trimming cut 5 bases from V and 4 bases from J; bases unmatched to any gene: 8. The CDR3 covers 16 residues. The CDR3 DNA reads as TGTGCCAGCAGCCCAACCGGGACAGATTATAATTCACCCCTCCACTTT. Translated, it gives CASSPTGTDYNSPLHF.

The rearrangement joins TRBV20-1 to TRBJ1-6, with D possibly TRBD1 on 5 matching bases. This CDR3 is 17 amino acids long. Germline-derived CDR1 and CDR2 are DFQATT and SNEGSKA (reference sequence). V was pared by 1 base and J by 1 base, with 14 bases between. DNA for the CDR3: TGCAGTGCTAGAGCCCCGCAGGGTTTTTCCTATAATTCACCCCTCCACTTT. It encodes CSARAPQGFSYNSPLHF.

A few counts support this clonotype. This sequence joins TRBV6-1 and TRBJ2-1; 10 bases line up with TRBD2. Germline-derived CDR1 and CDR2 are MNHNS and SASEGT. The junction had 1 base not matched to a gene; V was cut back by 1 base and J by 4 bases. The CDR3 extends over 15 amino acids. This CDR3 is CASSEGAGGYNEQFF. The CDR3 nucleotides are TGTGCCAGCAGTGAAGGAGCGGGAGGGTACAATGAGCAGTTCTTC.

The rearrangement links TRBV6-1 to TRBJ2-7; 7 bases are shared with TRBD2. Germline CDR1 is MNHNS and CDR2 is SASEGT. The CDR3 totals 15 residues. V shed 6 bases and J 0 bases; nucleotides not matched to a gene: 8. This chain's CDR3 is CASSRGDASSYEQYF. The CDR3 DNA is TGTGCCAGCAGCCGGGGGGACGCGAGCTCCTACGAGCAGTACTTC.

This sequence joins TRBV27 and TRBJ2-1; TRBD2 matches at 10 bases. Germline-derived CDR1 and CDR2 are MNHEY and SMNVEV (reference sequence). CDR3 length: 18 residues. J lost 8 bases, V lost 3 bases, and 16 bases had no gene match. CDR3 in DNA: TGTGCCAGCAGTTTTACGGCCCCCCAGCGGGAGGGCCTGTATGAGCAGTTCTTC. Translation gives CASSFTAPQREGLYEQFF.

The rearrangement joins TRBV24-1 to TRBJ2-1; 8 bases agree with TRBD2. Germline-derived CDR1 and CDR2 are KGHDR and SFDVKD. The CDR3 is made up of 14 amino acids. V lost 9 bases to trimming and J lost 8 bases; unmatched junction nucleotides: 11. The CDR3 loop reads CATGASGGKDEQFF. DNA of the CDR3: TGTGCCACCGGAGCCAGCGGGGGAAAGGATGAGCAGTTCTTC.

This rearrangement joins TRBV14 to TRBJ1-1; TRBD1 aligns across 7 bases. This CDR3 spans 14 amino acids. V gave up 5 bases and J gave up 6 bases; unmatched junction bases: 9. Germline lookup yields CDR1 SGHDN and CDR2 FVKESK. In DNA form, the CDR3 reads TGTGCCAGCAGCACTCGACAGGGCTGGGCTGAAGCTTTCTTT. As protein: CASSTRQGWAEAFF. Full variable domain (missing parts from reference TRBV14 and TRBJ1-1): EAGVTQFPSHSVIEKGQTVTLRCDPISGHDNLYWYRRVMGKEIKFLLHFVKESKQDESGMPNNRFLAERTGGTYSTLKVQPAELEDSGVYFCASSTRQGWAEAFFGQGTRLTVV.

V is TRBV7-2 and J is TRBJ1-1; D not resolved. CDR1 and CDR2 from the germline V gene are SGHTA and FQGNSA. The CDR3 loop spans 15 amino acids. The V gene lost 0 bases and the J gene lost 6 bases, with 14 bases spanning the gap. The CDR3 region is CASSLAPSLGPEAFF. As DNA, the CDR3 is TGTGCCAGCAGCTTAGCGCCTTCCCTCGGGCCTGAAGCTTTCTTT.

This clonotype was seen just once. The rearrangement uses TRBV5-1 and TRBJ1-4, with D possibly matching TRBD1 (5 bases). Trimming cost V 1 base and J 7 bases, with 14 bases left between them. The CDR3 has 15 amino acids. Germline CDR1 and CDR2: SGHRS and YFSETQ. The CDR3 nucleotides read TGCGCCAGCAGCTTGATCCAGGGTGGAGTTGAAAAACTGTTTTTT. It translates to CASSLIQGGVEKLFF.

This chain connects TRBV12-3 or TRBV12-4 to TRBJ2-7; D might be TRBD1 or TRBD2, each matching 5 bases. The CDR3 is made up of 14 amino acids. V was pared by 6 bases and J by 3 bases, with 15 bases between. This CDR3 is CASSTGTAIYEQYF. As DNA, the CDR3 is TGTGCCAGCAGCACCGGGACGGCGATCTACGAGCAGTACTTC.

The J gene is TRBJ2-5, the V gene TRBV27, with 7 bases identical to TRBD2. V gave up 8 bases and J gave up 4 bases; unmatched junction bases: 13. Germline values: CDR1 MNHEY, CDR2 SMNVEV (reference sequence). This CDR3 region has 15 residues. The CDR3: CASANSSGSGETQYF. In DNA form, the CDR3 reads TGTGCCAGCGCTAATTCTAGCGGCTCGGGAGAGACCCAGTACTTC.

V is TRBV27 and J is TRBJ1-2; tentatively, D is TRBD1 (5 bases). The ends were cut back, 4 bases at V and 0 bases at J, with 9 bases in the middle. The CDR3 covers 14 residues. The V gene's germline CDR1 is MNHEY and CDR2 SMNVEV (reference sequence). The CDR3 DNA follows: TGTGCCAGCAGTTCGACAGATACTAACTATGGCTACACCTTC. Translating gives CASSSTDTNYGYTF.

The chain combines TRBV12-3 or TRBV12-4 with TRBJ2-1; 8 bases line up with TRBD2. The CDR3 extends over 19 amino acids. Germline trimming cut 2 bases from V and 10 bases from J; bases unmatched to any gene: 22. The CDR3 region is CASSLRILAALTPNEEQFF. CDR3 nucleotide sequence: TGTGCCAGCAGTTTACGTATACTAGCGGCACTTACCCCAAATGAGGAGCAGTTCTTC.

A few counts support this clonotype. CDR3 amino acids: CASSPRGGEQYF. The DNA for the CDR3 is TGTGCCAGTAGTCCCCGAGGGGGCGAGCAGTACTTC. The chain employs TRBV19 and TRBJ2-7, with a tentative D call TRBD1 (6 bases). In germline, CDR1 is LNHDA, CDR2 SQIVND (reference sequence). V was trimmed by 5 bases and J by 6 bases, leaving 11 bases between them. This CDR3 has 12 amino acids.

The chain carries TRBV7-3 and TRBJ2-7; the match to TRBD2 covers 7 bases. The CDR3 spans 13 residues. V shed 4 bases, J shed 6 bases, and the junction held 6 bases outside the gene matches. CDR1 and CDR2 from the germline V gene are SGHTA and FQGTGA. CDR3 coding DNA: TGTGCCAGCAGCTGGACTAGTTCCGCCGAGCAGTACTTC. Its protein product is CASSWTSSAEQYF.

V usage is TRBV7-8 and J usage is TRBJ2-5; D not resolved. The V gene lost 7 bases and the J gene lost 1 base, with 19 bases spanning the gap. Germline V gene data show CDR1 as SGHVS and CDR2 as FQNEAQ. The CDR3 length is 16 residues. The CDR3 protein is CASIQSGMTFQETQYF. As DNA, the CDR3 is TGTGCCAGCATCCAGTCAGGAATGACTTTCCAAGAGACCCAGTACTTC.